The clone carrying this T cell receptor (beta chain) is categorized as medium-sized. Relative to the germline gene, one junction end is altered; a read error may explain this. These data originate in a study of graft-versus-host responses after intestinal transplantation. About the study: Grafts that recipients had were multivisceral, liver-intestinal, or isolated intestinal transplants.

In germline, CDR1 is SGDLS, CDR2 YYNGEE. There are 13 residues in the CDR3. Profiled with immunoSEQ multiplex PCR; TCRdb holds only in-frame clones, not every one. The table has around 14,000 clones, 30% to 40% seen once; the top ten hold around 14%. Plating combined approximately 200,000 CFSE-labeled responder cells with approximately 200,000 irradiated, violet-dye-labeled stimulator cells. The gene calls are TRBV9 and TRBJ1-2, with 7 bases matching TRBD1. The specimen comprised alloreactive CD8+ T cells from a mixed lymphocyte reaction culture, sampled before intestinal transplant. Subset of the sample: CFSE-low proliferating T cells sorted from approximately six-day pre-transplant mixed lymphocyte reaction (GvH or HvG direction). This clonotype was obtained from a human patient who received an intestinal transplant. Here the CDR3 reads CASSPFNEGATRF. DNA of the CDR3: TGTGCCAGCAGCCCCTTTAACGAGGGGGCCACCCGCTTC.